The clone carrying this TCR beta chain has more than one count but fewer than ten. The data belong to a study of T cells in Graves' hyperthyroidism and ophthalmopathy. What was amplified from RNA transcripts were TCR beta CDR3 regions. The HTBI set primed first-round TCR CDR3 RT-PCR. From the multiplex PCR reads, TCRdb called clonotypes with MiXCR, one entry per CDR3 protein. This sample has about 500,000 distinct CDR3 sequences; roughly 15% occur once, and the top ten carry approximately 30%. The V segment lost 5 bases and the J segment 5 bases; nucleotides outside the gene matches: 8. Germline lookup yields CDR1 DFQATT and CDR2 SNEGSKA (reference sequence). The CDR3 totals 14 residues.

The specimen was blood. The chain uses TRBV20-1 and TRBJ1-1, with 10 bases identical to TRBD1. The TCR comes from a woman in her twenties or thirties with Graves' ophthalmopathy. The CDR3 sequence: CSAWDDRGRTEAFF. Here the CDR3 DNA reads TGCAGTGCTTGGGATGACAGGGGGCGGACTGAAGCTTTCTTT.